These 12 T cell receptor beta chains originate from one sample sequenced in a study of graft-versus-host responses after intestinal transplantation. Profiled with immunoSEQ multiplex PCR; TCRdb holds only in-frame clones, not every one. The sample lists about 46,000 clones; 80% to 95% were seen once. Sequenced here: PBMCs, sampled around 790 days after a first intestinal transplant, on the day of a second. Receptor source: a human patient who received an intestinal transplant, so some T cells may come from the graft donor.

The V gene is TRBV25-1, the J gene TRBJ2-7; the D gene is possibly TRBD2 (6 bases). The length of the CDR3 is 15 residues. Germline V gene lookup returns CDR1 MGHDK and CDR2 SYGVNS. Trimming removed 3 bases from V and 2 bases from J, with 14 bases in between. CDR3 sequence reads: CASSDPKRATYEQYF. In DNA, the CDR3 is TGTGCCAGCAGTGACCCCAAGCGGGCTACCTACGAGCAGTACTTC.

The chain links TRBV4-2 to TRBJ2-1; 8 nucleotides align to TRBD2. Germline CDR1 reads LGHNA; CDR2 reads YNFKEQ. The junction had 11 bases not matched to a gene; V was cut back by 0 bases and J by 4 bases. The CDR3 extends over 18 amino acids. Here the CDR3 reads CASSQDPSRAGGYNEQFF. CDR3 DNA sequence: TGTGCCAGCAGCCAAGACCCCAGCAGGGCGGGAGGTTACAATGAGCAGTTCTTC.

The chain uses TRBV27 and TRBJ1-2; a possible D gene is TRBD1 (6 bases). Germline lookup yields CDR1 MNHEY and CDR2 SMNVEV (reference sequence). The CDR3 is made up of 15 amino acids. The V end was cut by 2 bases, the J end by 0 bases, with 10 bases between. CDR3 in DNA: TGTGCCAGCAGTTTAAAAAGGACAGCTAACTATGGCTACACCTTC. It encodes CASSLKRTANYGYTF.

This rearrangement joins TRBV29-1 to TRBJ2-3, with D perhaps TRBD2 (6 bases). Germline CDR1 SQVTM, CDR2 ANQGSEA. This CDR3 spans 16 amino acids. Trimming stripped 1 base from V and 1 base from J, with 15 bases between. The CDR3 loop is CSVEVGTWEGTDTQYF. The CDR3 nucleotides are TGCAGCGTTGAAGTAGGGACGTGGGAGGGCACAGATACGCAGTATTTT.

The chain uses TRBV2 and TRBJ2-3, with TRBD2 matching 13 bases. V lost 6 bases, J lost 4 bases, and 4 bases stayed unmatched. Germline V lookup: CDR1 SNHLY, CDR2 FYNNEI. The CDR3 loop spans 15 amino acids. The CDR3 DNA is TGTGCCAGCAGGAGACTAGCGGGAGGATCAGATACGCAGTATTTT. Translation gives CASRRLAGGSDTQYF. The full variable domain, in which reference TRBV2 and TRBJ2-3 provide the parts outside the CDR3, is EPEVTQTPSHQVTQMGQEVILRCVPISNHLYFYWYRQILGQKVEFLVSFYNNEISEKSEIFDDQFSVERPDGSNFTLKIRSTKLEDSAMYFCASRRLAGGSDTQYFGPGTRLTVL.

The V and J genes are TRBV4-2 and TRBJ2-2; D ambiguous. CDR3 length: 12 residues. Germline CDR1 LGHNA, CDR2 YNFKEQ. The V end lost 4 bases, the J end lost 6 bases, and 6 bases lay between the germline ends. In DNA, the CDR3 is TGTGCCAGCAGCCGGAAGGCCGGGGAGCTGTTTTTT. Residues: CASSRKAGELFF.

For the CDR3, the DNA is TGCGCCAGCAGCTTGGGACTAGCGGGAAGCAATGAGCAGTTCTTC. This sequence encodes CASSLGLAGSNEQFF. This sequence joins TRBV5-1 and TRBJ2-1; 11 bases align to TRBD2. Germline V gene lookup returns CDR1 SGHRS and CDR2 YFSETQ. V lost 0 bases and J lost 6; bases outside the gene matches: 2. CDR3 size: 15 residues. The entire variable domain, with the rest obtained from reference TRBV5-1 and TRBJ2-1, is as follows: KAGVTQTPRYLIKTRGQQVTLSCSPISGHRSVSWYQQTPGQGLQFLFEYFSETQRNKGNFPGRFSGRQFSNSRSEMNVSTLELGDSALYLCASSLGLAGSNEQFFGPGTRLTVL.

This sequence joins TRBV7-2 and TRBJ1-1; D possibly corresponds to TRBD1 (5 bases). V lost 4 bases and J 0 bases, leaving 12 bases between the germline ends. Germline V lookup: CDR1 SGHTA, CDR2 FQGNSA. The CDR3 is 15 residues long. The chain's CDR3 is CASSSAGTVNTEAFF. DNA for the CDR3: TGTGCCAGCAGCTCGGCCGGGACGGTGAACACTGAAGCTTTCTTT.

This chain joins TRBV11-2 and TRBJ2-2, with D unclear. The CDR3 is 18 amino acids. Germline values: CDR1 SGHAT, CDR2 FQNNGV. V was trimmed by 5 bases and J by 0 bases, leaving 19 bases between them. The DNA for the CDR3 is TGTGCCAGCAGCCATCCTGGCGCAGCCACGGCGAACACCGGGGAGCTGTTTTTT. Translation gives CASSHPGAATANTGELFF.

The chain has TRBV7-9 and TRBJ2-2; D is possibly TRBD1 (5 bases). This CDR3 spans 14 amino acids. Germline V gene lookup returns CDR1 SEHNR and CDR2 FQNEAQ (reference sequence). V was pared by 4 bases and J by 4 bases, with 10 bases between. The CDR3 sequence: CASSSTRATGELFF. The CDR3 nucleotides are TGTGCCAGCAGCTCCACCAGGGCCACCGGGGAGCTGTTTTTT.

This clone appeared a single time. The genes are TRBV20-1 and TRBJ2-7; D is tentatively TRBD1 or TRBD2 (5 bases each). The V end was cut by 5 bases, the J end by 5 bases, with 10 bases between. Germline CDR1 and CDR2: DFQATT and SNEGSKA (reference sequence). The CDR3 consists of 11 residues. Written as DNA, the CDR3 is TGCAGTGCTTCACCGGGACACGAGCAGTACTTC. This encodes CSASPGHEQYF.

V and J are TRBV9 and TRBJ2-1, with D possibly being TRBD1 or TRBD2 (6 bases each). The germline V gene has CDR1 SGDLS and CDR2 YYNGEE. Trimming shortened V by 4 bases and J by 9 bases, and 14 bases separated the two germline ends. This CDR3 contains 13 residues. CDR3 in amino acids: CASSPGAPREQFF. DNA of the CDR3: TGTGCCAGCAGCCCGGGGGCCCCACGTGAGCAGTTCTTC.